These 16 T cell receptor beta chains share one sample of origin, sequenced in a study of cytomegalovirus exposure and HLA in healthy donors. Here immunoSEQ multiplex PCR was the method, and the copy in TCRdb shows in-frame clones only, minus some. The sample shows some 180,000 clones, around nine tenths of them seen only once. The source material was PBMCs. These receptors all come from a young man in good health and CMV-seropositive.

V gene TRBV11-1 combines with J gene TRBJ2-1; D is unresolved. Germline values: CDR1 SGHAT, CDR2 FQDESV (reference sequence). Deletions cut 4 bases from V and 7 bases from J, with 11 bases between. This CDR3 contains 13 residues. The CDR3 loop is CASSSWTANEQFF. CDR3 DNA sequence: TGTGCCAGCAGCTCCTGGACGGCGAATGAGCAGTTCTTC.

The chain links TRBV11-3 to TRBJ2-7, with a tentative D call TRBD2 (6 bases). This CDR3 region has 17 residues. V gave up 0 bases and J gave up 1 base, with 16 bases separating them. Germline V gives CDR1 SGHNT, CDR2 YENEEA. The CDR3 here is CASSLEGGPASSYEQYF. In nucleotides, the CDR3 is TGTGCCAGCAGCTTAGAAGGAGGGCCAGCTTCTTCCTACGAGCAGTACTTC.

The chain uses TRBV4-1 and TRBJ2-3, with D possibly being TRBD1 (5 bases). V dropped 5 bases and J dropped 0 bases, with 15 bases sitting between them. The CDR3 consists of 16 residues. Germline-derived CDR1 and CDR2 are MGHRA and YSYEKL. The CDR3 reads CASSSLLTASTDTQYF. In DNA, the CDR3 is TGCGCCAGCAGCTCACTTTTGACAGCGAGCACAGATACGCAGTATTTT.

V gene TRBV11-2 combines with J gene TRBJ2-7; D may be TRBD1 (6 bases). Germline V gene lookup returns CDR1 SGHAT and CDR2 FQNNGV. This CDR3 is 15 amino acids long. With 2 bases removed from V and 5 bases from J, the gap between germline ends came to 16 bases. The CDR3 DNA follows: TGTGCCAGCAGCTTAACCGCCAGGGGCGGCCACGAGCAGTACTTC. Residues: CASSLTARGGHEQYF.

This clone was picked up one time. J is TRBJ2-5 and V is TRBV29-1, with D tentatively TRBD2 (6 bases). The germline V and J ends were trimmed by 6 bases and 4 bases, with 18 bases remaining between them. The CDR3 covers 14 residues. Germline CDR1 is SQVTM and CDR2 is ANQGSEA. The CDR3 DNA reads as TGCAGCGTGGCGGGGTGGGATGGATCAGAGACCCAGTACTTC. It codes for CSVAGWDGSETQYF.

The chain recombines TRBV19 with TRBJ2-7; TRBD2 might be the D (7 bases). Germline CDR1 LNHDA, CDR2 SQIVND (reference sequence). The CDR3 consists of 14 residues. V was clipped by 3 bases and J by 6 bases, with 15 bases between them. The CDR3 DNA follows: TGTGCCAGTAGTATTCGGGGGGCGCTTCCCGAGCAGTACTTC. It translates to CASSIRGALPEQYF.

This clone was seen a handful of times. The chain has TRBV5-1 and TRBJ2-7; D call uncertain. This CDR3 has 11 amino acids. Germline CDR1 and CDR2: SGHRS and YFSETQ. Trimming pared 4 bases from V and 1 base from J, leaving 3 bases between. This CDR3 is CASSGSYEQYF. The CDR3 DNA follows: TGCGCCAGCAGCGGATCCTACGAGCAGTACTTC. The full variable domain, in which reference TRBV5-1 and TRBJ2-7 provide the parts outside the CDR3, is KAGVTQTPRYLIKTRGQQVTLSCSPISGHRSVSWYQQTPGQGLQFLFEYFSETQRNKGNFPGRFSGRQFSNSRSEMNVSTLELGDSALYLCASSGSYEQYFGPGTRLTVT.

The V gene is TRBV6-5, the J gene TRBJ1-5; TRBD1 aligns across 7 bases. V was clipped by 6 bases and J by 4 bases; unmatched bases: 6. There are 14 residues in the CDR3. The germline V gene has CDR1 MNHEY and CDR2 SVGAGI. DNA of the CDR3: TGTGCCAGCAGGCCAGACAGGGTTAATCAGCCCCAGCATTTT. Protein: CASRPDRVNQPQHF.

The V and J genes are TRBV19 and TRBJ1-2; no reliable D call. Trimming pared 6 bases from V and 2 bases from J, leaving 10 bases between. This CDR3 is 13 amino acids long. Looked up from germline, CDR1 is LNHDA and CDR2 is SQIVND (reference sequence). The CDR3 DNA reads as TGTGCCAGTAGAATGACGGGAAACTATGGCTACACCTTC. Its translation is CASRMTGNYGYTF.

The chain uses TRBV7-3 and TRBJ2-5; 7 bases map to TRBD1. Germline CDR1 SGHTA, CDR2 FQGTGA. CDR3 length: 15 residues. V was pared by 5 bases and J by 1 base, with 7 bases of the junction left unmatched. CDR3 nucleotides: TGTGCCAGCAGCCCCTGGACAGGACCCCAAGAGACCCAGTACTTC. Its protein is CASSPWTGPQETQYF. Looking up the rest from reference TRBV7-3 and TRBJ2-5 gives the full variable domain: GAGVSQTPSNKVTEKGKYVELRCDPISGHTALYWYRQSLGQGPEFLIYFQGTGAADDSGLPNDRFFAVRPEGSVSTLKIQRTERGDSAVYLCASSPWTGPQETQYFGPGTRLLVL.

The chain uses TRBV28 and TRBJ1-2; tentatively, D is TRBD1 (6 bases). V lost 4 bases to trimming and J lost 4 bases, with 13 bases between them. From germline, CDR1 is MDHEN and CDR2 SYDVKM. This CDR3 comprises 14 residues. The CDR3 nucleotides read TGTGCCAGCAGTTCGGGGGGGGCGGCCTATGGCTACACCTTC. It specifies CASSSGGAAYGYTF.

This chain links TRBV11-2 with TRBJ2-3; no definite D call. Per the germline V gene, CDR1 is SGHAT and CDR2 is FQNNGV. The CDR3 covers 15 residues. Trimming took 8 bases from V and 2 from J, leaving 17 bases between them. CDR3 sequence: CASLSLGASTDTQYF. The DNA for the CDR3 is TGTGCCAGCCTCTCGTTGGGCGCCTCCACAGATACGCAGTATTTT.

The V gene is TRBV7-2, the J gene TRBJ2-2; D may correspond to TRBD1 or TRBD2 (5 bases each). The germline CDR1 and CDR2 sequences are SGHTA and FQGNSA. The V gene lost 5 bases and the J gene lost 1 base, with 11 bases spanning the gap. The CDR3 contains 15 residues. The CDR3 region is CASSRWDQNTGELFF. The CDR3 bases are TGTGCCAGCAGCAGATGGGACCAGAACACCGGGGAGCTGTTTTTT. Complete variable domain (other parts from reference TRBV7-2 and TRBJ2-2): GAGVSQSPSNKVTEKGKDVELRCDPISGHTALYWYRQSLGQGLEFLIYFQGNSAPDKSGLPSDRFSAERTGGSVSTLTIQRTQQEDSAVYLCASSRWDQNTGELFFGEGSRLTVL.

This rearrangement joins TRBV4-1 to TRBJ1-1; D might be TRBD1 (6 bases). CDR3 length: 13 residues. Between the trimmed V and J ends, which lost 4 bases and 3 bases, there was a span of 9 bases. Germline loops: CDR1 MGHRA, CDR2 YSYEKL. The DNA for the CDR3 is TGCGCCAGCAGCCGTGGGGGGCACACTGAAGCTTTCTTT. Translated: CASSRGGHTEAFF.

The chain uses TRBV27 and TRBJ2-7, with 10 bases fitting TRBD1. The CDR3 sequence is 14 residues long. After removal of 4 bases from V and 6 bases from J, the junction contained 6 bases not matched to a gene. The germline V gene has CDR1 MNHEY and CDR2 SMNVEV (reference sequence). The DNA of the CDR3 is TGTGCCAGCAGTTCCATCGACAGGGGGCGCGAGCAGTACTTC. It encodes CASSSIDRGREQYF.

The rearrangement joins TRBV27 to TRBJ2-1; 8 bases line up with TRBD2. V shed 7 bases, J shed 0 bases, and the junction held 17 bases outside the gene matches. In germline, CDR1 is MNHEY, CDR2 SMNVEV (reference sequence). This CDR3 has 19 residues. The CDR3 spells CASTRRLDGTRNSYNEQFF. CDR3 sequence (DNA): TGTGCCAGCACTCGCAGGTTAGATGGGACTAGGAACTCCTACAATGAGCAGTTCTTC.